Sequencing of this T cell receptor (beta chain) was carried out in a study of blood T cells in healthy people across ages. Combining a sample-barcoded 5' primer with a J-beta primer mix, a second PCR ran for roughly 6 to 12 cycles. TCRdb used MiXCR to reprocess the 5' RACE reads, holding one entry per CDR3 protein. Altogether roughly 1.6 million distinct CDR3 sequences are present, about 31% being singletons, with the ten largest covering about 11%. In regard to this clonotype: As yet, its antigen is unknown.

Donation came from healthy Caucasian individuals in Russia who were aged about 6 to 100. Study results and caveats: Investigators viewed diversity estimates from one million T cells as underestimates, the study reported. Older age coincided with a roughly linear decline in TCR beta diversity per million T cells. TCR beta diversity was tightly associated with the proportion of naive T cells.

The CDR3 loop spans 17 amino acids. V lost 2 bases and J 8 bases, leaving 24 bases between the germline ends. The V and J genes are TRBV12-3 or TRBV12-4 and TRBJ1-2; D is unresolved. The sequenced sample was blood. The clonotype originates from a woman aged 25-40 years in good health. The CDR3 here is CASSLTGAGSPTEGYTF. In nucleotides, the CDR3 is TGTGCCAGCAGTTTAACCGGCGCCGGGAGCCCCACGGAGGGCTACACCTTC.